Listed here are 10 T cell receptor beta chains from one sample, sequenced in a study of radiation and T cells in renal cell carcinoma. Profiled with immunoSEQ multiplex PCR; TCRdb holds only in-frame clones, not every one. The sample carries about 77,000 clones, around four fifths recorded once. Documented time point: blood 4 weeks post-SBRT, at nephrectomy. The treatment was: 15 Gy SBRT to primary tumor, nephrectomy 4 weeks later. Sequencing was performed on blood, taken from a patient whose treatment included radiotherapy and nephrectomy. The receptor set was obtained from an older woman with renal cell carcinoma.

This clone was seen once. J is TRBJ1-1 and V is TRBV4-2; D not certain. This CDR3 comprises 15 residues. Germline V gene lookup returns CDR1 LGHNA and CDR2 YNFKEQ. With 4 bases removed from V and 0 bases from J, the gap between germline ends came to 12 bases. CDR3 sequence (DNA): TGTGCCAGCAGCCCGTCGACGGATATGAACACTGAAGCTTTCTTT. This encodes CASSPSTDMNTEAFF.

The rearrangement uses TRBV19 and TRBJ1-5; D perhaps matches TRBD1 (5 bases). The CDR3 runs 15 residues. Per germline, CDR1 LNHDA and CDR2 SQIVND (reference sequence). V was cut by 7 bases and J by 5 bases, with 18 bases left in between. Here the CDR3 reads CASTPGTAHDQPQHF. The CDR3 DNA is TGTGCCAGTACCCCCGGGACGGCCCATGATCAGCCCCAGCATTTT.

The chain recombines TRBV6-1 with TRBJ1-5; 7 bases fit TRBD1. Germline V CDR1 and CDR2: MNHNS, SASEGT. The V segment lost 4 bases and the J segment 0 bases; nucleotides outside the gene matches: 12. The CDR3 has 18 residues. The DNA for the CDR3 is TGTGCCAGCAGTGTCTCCGGGACAGCAAGTTATAGCAATCAGCCCCAGCATTTT. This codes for CASSVSGTASYSNQPQHF.

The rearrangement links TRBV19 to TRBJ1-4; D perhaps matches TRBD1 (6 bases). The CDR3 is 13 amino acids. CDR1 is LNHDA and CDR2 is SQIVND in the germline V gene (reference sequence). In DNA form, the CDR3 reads TGTCATCAGCCGGACAGACGTAATGAAAAACTGTTTTTT. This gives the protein CHQPDRRNEKLFF.

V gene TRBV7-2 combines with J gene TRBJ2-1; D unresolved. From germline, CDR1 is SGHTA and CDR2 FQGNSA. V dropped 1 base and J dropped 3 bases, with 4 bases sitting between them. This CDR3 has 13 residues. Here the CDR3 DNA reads TGTGCCAGCAGCTTAGTTCACTACAATGAGCAGTTCTTC. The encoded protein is CASSLVHYNEQFF.

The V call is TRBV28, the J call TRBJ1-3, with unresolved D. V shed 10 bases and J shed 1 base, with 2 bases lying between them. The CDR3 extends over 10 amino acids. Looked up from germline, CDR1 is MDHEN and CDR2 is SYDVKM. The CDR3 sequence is CATSGNTIYF. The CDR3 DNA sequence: TGTGCCACATCTGGAAACACCATATATTTT.

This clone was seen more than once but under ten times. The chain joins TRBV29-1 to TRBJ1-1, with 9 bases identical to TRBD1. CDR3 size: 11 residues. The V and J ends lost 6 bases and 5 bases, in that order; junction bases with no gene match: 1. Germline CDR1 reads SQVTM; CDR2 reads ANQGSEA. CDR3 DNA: TGCAGCGTAGACAGGGGGACTGAAGCTTTCTTT. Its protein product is CSVDRGTEAFF.

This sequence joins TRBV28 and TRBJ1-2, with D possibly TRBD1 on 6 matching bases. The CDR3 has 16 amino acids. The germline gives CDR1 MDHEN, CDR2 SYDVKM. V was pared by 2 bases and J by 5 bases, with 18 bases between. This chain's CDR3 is CASSLEFRAGEYGYTF. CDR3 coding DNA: TGTGCCAGCAGTTTAGAGTTTCGGGCAGGGGAATATGGCTACACCTTC.

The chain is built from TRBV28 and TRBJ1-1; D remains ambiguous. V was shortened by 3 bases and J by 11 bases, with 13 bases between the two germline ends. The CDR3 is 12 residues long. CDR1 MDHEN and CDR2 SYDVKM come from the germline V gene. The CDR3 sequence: CASSFPIIGAFF. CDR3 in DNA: TGTGCCAGCAGTTTCCCTATCATTGGGGCTTTCTTT.

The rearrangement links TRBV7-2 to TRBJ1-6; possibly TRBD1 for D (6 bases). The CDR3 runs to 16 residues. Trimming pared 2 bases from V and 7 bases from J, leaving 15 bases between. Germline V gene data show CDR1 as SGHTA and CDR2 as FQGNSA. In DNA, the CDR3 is TGTGCCAGCAGCTTAAGATCGAGACAGGTCAATTCACCCCTCCACTTT. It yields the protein CASSLRSRQVNSPLHF.